This T cell receptor beta chain was observed in a study of blood T cell repertoires in COVID-19. About the study: The cDNA or gDNA used as material had been derived from T cells, B-cell-depleted T cells, or PBMCs.

This clone showed up just a few times. Participants' own reports of clinical history determined their cohort assignment. Two negative PCRs, clearance, or symptom resolution had been documented for recovered Cohort 3 donors. The germline CDR1 and CDR2 sequences are SGHRS and YFSETQ. The CDR3 contains 12 residues. V gave up 2 bases and J gave up 17 bases; unmatched junction bases: 7. As processed by the authors: Researchers report that nucleated cell counts were estimated from reference gene primer amplification. Assay: immunoSEQ multiplex PCR; the TCRdb copy retains only in-frame clones and omits some. The V and J calls and clone size were taken over from that table, and D and trimming were inferred from the DNA. The sample includes over 250,000 clones, roughly nine tenths of them seen just once.

The TCR comes from a woman between 18 and 30 years old who had recovered from COVID-19. The source material was PBMCs or T cells enriched from blood (not recorded which). This chain links TRBV5-1 with TRBJ2-6, with 7 nucleotides matching TRBD1. CDR3 nucleotide sequence: TGCGCCAGCAGCTTCGACAGGGCCGTTGTGACTTTC. Its protein is CASSFDRAVVTF. The entire variable domain, with the rest obtained from reference TRBV5-1 and TRBJ2-6, is as follows: KAGVTQTPRYLIKTRGQQVTLSCSPISGHRSVSWYQQTPGQGLQFLFEYFSETQRNKGNFPGRFSGRQFSNSRSEMNVSTLELGDSALYLCASSFDRAVVTFGAGSRLTVL.